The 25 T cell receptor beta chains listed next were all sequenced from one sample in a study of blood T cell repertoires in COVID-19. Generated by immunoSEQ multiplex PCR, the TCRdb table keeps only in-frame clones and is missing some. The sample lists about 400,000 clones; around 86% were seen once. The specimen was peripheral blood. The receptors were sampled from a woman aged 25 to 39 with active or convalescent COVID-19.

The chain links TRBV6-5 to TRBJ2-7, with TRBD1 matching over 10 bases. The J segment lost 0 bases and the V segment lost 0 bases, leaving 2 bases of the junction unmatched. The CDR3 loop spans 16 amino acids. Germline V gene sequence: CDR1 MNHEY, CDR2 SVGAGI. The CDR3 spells CASSYSRTGGSYEQYF. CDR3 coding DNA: TGTGCCAGCAGTTACTCGAGGACAGGGGGCTCCTACGAGCAGTACTTC.

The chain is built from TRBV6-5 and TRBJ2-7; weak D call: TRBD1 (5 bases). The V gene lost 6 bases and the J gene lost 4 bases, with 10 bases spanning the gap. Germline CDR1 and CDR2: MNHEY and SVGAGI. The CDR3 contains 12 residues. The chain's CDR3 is CASSSPGYEQYF. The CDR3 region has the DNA TGTGCCAGCAGCTCCCCAGGGTACGAGCAGTACTTC.

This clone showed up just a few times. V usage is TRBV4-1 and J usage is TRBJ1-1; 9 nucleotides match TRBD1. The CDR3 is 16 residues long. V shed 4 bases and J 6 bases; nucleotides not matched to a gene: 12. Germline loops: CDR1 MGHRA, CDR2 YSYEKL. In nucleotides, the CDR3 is TGCGCCAGCAGCCCGGGACAGGGACTAGGGTCGGCTGAAGCTTTCTTT. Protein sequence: CASSPGQGLGSAEAFF.

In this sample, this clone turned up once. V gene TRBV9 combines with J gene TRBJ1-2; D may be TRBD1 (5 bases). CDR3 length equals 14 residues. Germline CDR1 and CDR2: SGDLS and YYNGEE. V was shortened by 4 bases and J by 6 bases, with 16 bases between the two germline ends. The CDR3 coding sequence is TGTGCCAGCAGCCTCGACGCGGGGGTCGATGGCTACACCTTC. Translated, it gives CASSLDAGVDGYTF.

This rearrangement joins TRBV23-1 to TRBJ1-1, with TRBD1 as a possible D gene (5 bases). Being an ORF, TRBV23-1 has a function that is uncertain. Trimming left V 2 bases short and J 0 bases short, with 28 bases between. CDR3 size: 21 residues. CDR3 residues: CASSQITPWGSNKAMNTEAFF. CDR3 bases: TGCGCCAGCAGTCAAATTACCCCCTGGGGCTCTAATAAAGCGATGAACACTGAAGCTTTCTTT.

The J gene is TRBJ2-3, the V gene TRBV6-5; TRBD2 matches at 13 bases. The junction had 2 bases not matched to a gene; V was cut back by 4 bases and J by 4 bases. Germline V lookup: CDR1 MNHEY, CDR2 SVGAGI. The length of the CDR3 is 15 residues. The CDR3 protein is CASSWTSGRSDTQYF. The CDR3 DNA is TGTGCCAGCAGTTGGACTAGCGGGAGATCAGATACGCAGTATTTT.

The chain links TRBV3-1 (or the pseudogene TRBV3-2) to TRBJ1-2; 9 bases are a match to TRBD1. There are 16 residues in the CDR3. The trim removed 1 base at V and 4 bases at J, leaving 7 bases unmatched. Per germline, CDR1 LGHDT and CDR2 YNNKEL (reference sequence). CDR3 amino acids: CASSQAPGTGSYGYTF. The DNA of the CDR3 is TGTGCCAGCAGCCAAGCGCCCGGGACAGGGTCCTATGGCTACACCTTC.

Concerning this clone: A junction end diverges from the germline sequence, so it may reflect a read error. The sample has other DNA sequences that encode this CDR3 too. The CDR3 here is CASSPEGQDEQFF. In nucleotides, the CDR3 is TGTGCCAGCTCACCAGAGGGACAGGATGAGCAATTCTTC. This rearrangement joins TRBV18 to TRBJ2-1; TRBD1 aligns across 8 bases. CDR1 and CDR2 from the germline V gene are KGHSH and LQKENI. The CDR3 is 13 residues long.

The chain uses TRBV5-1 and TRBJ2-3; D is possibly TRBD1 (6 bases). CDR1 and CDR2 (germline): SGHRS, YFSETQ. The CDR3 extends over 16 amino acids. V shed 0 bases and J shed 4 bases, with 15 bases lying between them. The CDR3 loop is CASSLAEGGIADTQYF. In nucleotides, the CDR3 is TGCGCCAGCAGCTTGGCGGAAGGGGGTATAGCAGATACGCAGTATTTT.

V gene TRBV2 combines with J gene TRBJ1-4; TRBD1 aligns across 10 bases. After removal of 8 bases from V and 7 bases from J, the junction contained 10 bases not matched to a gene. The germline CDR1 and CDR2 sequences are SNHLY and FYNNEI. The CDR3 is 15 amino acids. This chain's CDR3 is CASVRQGAGGEKLFF. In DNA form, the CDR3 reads TGTGCCAGCGTCCGACAGGGGGCAGGGGGTGAAAAACTGTTTTTT.

The CDR3, as DNA: TGCGCCAGCAGCTCGGGGACAGGGGCTAATGAAAAACTGTTTTTT. Its translation: CASSSGTGANEKLFF. This rearrangement joins TRBV5-1 to TRBJ1-4, with 10 bases fitting TRBD1. The V gene's germline CDR1 is SGHRS and CDR2 YFSETQ. Losses at the gene ends were 3 bases for V and 3 bases for J; bases not matched to a gene: 2. This CDR3 contains 15 residues.

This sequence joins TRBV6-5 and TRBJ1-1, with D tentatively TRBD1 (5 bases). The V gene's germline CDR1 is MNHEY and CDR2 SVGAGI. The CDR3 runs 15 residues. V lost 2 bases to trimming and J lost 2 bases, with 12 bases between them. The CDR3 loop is CASSYGGELNTEAFF. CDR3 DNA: TGTGCCAGCAGTTACGGGGGGGAGCTAAACACTGAAGCTTTCTTT.

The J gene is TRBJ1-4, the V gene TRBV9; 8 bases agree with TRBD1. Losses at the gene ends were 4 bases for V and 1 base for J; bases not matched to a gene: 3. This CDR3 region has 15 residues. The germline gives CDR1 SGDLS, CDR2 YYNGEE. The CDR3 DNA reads TGTGCCAGCAGCTCAGGGGGCCTAACTAATGAAAAACTGTTTTTT. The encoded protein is CASSSGGLTNEKLFF. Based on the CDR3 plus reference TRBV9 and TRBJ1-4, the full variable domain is DSGVTQTPKHLITATGQRVTLRCSPRSGDLSVYWYQQSLDQGLQFLIQYYNGEERAKGNILERFSAQQFPDLHSELNLSSLELGDSALYFCASSSGGLTNEKLFFGSGTQLSVL.

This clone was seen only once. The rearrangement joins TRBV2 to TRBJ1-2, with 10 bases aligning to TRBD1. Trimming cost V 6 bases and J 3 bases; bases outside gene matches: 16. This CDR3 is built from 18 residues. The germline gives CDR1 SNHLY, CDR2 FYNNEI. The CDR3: CASRSARDRGTTDYGYTF. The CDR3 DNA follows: TGTGCCAGCAGATCCGCCCGGGACAGGGGTACGACCGACTATGGCTACACCTTC.

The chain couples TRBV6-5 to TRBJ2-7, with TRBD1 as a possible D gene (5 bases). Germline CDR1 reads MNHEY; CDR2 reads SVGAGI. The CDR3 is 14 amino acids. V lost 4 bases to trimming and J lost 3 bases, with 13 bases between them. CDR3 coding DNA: TGTGCCAGCAGTTTAGAGACAGTGGGCTACGAGCAGTACTTC. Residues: CASSLETVGYEQYF.

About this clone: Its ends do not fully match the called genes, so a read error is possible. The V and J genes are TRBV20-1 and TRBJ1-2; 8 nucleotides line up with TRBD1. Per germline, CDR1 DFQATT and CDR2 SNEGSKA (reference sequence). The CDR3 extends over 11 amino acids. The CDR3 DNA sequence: TGCAGTGCTACAGGGGGCCATGGCTATACCTTC. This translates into CSATGGHGYTF.

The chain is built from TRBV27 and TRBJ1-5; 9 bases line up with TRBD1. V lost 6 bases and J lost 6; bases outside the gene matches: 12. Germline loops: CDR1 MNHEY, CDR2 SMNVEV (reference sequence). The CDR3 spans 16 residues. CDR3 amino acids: CASSITGGEEIQPQHF. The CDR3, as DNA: TGTGCCAGCAGCATTACAGGGGGCGAGGAAATTCAGCCCCAGCATTTT.

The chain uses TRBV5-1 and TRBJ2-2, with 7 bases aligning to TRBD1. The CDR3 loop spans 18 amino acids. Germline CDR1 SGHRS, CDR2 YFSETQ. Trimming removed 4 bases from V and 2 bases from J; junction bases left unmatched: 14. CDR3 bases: TGCGCCAGCAGCAATCCTAGGGGGCGAGCGGCTAACACCGGGGAGCTGTTTTTT. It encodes CASSNPRGRAANTGELFF.

The CDR3 is CASSSGGSGYTF. In DNA form, the CDR3 reads TGTGCCAGCAGCTCGGGGGGGAGTGGCTACACCTTC. The chain employs TRBV13 and TRBJ1-2; a weak D match, TRBD1 (5 bases). Trimming pared 4 bases from V and 7 bases from J, leaving 10 bases between. Germline CDR1 and CDR2: PRHDT and FYEKMQ (reference sequence). The CDR3 spans 12 residues.

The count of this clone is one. The CDR3 bases are TGCGCCAGCAGGGGACAGGAGGATACGCAGTATTTT. Translation: CASRGQEDTQYF. The chain is built from TRBV5-1 and TRBJ2-3; 8 nucleotides align to TRBD1. This CDR3 is 12 amino acids long. V lost 5 bases and J lost 6; bases outside the gene matches: 2. Germline V gene data show CDR1 as SGHRS and CDR2 as YFSETQ.

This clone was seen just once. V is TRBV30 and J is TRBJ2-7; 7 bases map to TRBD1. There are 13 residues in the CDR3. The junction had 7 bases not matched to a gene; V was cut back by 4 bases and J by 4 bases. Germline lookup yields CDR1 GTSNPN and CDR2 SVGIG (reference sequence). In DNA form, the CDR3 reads TGTGCCTGGACTCAACAGGGGACATACGAGCAGTACTTC. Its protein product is CAWTQQGTYEQYF.

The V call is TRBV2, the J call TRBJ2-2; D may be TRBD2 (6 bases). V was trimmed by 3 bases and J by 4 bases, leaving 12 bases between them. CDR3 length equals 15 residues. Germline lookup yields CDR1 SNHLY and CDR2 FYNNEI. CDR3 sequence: CASSDPTRRTGELFF. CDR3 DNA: TGTGCCAGCAGTGATCCGACTAGACGCACCGGGGAGCTGTTTTTT.

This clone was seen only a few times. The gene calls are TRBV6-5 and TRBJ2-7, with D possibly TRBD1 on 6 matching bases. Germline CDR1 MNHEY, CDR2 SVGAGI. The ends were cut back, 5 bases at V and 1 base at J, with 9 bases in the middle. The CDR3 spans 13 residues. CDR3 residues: CASSPGQSYEQYF. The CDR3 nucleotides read TGTGCCAGCAGTCCGGGACAATCCTACGAGCAGTACTTC.

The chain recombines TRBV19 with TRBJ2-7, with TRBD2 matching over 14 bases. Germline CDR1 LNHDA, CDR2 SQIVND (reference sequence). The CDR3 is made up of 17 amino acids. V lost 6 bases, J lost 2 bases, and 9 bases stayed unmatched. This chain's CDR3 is CASSQGLAGDFAYEQYF. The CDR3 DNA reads TGTGCCAGTAGCCAGGGACTAGCGGGGGACTTCGCCTACGAGCAGTACTTC. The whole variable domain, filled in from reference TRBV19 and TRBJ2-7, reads DGGITQSPKYLFRKEGQNVTLSCEQNLNHDAMYWYRQDPGQGLRLIYYSQIVNDFQKGDIAEGYSVSREKKESFPLTVTSAQKNPTAFYLCASSQGLAGDFAYEQYFGPGTRLTVT.

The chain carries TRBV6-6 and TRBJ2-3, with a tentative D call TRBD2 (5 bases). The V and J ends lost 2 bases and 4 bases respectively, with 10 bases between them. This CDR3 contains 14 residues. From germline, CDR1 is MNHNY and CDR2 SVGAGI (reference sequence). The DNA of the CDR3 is TGTGCCAGCAGTTACAGGAGCGGTTCAGATACGCAGTATTTT. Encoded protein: CASSYRSGSDTQYF.